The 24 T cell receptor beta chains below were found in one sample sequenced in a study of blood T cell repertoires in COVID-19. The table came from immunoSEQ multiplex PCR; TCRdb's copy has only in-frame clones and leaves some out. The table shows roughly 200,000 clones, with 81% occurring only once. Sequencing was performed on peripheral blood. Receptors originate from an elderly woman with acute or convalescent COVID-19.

The CDR3 loop reads CASSTGPGQGWNEQFF. The CDR3 DNA is TGTGCCAGCAGCACAGGACCGGGACAGGGGTGGAATGAGCAGTTCTTC. The genes are TRBV9 and TRBJ2-1; 10 nucleotides line up with TRBD1. Germline V gene data show CDR1 as SGDLS and CDR2 as YYNGEE. The CDR3 totals 16 residues. The ends lost 4 bases at V and 7 bases at J; junction bases unmatched: 11.

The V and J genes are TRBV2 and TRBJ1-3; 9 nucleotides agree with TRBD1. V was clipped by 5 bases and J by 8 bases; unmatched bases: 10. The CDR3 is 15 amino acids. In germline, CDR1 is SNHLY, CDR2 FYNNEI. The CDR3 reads CASSPKGQGLDTIYF. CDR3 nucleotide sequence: TGTGCCAGCAGTCCCAAAGGACAGGGGTTAGACACCATATATTTT.

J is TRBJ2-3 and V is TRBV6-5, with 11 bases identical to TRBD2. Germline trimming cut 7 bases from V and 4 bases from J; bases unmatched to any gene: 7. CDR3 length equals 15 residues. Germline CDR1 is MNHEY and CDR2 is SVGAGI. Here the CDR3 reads CASTQTSGAPDTQYF. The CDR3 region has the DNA TGTGCCAGCACGCAGACTAGCGGGGCCCCAGATACGCAGTATTTT.

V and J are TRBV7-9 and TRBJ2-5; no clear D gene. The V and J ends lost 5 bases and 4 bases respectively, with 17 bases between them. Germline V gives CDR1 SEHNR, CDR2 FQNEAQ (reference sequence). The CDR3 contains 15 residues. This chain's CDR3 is CASSPGSNLGETQYF. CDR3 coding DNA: TGTGCCAGCAGCCCAGGCAGTAACCTGGGAGAGACCCAGTACTTC. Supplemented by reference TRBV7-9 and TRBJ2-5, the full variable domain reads DTGVSQNPRHKITKRGQNVTFRCDPISEHNRLYWYRQTLGQGPEFLTYFQNEAQLEKSRLLSDRFSAERPKGSFSTLEIQRTEQGDSAMYLCASSPGSNLGETQYFGPGTRLLVL.

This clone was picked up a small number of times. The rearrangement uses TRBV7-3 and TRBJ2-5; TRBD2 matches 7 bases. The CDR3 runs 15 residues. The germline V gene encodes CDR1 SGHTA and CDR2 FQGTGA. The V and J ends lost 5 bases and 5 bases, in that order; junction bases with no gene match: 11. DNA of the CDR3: TGTGCCAGCAGCCCCGGAGGGAGGGCCTCTGAGACCCAGTACTTC. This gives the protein CASSPGGRASETQYF.

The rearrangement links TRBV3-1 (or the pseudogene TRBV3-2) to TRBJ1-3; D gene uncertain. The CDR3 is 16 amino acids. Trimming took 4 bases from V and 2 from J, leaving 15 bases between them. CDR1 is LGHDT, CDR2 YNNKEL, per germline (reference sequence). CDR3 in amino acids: CASSLDQVLAGNTIYF. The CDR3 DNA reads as TGTGCCAGCAGCCTAGACCAGGTCTTGGCTGGAAACACCATATATTTT.

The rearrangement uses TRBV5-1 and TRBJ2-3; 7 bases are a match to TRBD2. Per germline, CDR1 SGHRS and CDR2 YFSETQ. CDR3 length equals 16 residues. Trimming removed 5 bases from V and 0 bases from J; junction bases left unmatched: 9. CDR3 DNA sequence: TGCGCCAGCAGGCCCGAGGCCGGGGGGAGCACAGATACGCAGTATTTT. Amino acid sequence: CASRPEAGGSTDTQYF.

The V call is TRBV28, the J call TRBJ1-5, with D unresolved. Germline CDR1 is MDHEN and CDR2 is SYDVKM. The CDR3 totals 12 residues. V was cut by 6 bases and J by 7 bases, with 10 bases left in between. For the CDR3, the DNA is TGTGCCAGCAGGAACCCGAGACAGCCCCAGCATTTT. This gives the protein CASRNPRQPQHF.

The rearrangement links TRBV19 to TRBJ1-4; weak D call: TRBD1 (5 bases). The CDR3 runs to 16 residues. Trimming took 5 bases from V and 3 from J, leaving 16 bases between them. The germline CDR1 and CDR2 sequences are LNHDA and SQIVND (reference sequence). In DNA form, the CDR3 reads TGTGCCAGTAGTCATCTCAGGGCGTCGGCTAATGAAAAACTGTTTTTT. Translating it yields CASSHLRASANEKLFF.

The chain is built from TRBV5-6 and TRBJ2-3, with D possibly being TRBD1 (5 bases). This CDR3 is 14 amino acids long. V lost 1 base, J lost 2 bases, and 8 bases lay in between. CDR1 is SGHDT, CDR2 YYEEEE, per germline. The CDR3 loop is CASSLKGNTDTQYF. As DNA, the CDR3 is TGTGCCAGCAGCTTGAAGGGGAACACAGATACGCAGTATTTT.

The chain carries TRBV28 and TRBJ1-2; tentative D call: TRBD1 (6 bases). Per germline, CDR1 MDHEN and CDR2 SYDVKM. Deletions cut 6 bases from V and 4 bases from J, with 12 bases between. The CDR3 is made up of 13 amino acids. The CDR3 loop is CASSQGGAYGYTF. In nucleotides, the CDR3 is TGTGCCAGCAGCCAAGGGGGGGCCTATGGCTACACCTTC.

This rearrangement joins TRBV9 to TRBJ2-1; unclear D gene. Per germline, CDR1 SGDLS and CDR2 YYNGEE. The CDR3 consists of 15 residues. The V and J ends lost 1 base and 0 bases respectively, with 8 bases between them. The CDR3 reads CASSVLDPSYNEQFF. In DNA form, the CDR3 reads TGTGCCAGCAGCGTACTAGATCCCTCCTACAATGAGCAGTTCTTC.

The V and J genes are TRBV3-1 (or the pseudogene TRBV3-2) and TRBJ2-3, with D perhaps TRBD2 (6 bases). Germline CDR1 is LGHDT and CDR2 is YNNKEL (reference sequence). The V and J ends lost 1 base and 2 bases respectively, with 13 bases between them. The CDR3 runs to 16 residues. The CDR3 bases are TGTGCCAGCAGCCAAGTTGGGGGGTCAAACACAGATACGCAGTATTTT. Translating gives CASSQVGGSNTDTQYF.

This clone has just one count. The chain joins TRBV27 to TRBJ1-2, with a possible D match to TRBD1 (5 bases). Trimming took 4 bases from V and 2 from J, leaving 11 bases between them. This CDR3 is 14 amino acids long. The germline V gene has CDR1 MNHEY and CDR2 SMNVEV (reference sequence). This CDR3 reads CASSSYRSNYGYTF. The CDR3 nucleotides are TGTGCCAGCAGTTCCTACAGGTCCAACTATGGCTACACCTTC.

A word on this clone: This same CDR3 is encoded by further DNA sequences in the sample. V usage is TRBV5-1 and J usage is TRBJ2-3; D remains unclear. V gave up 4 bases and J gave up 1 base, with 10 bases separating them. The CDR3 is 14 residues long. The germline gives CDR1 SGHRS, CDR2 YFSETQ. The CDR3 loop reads CASSASSGTDTQYF. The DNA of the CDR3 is TGCGCCAGCAGCGCCTCGAGCGGCACAGATACGCAGTATTTT.

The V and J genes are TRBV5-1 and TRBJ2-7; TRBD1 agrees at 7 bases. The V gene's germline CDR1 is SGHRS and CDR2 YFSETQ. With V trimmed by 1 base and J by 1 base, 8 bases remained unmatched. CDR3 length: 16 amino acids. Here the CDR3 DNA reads TGCGCCAGCAGCTTGCTAGGCAGGGGGACGTCCTACGAGCAGTACTTC. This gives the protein CASSLLGRGTSYEQYF.

CDR3 DNA sequence: TGTGCCAGCAGTAACGGACAGCTGGGGTCCAACCAAGCTTTCTTT. Its translation is CASSNGQLGSNQAFF. This rearrangement joins TRBV11-1 to TRBJ1-1; D possibly corresponds to TRBD1 (6 bases). The CDR3 runs to 15 residues. V gave up 6 bases and J gave up 9 bases, with 23 bases separating them. In germline, CDR1 is SGHAT, CDR2 FQDESV (reference sequence).

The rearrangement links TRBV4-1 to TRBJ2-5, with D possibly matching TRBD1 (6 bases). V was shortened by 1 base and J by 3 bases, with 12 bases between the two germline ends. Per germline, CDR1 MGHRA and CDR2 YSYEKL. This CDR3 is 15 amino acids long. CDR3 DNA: TGCGCCAGCAGCCAAGCCTGGACAGAAAAAGAGACCCAGTACTTC. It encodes CASSQAWTEKETQYF.

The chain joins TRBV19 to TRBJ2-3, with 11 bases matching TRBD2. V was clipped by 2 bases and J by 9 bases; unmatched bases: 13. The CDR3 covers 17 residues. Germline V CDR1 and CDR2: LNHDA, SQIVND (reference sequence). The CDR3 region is CASSIQIAGGGRLTQYF. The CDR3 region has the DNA TGTGCCAGTAGTATACAAATAGCGGGAGGGGGCAGATTGACGCAGTATTTT.

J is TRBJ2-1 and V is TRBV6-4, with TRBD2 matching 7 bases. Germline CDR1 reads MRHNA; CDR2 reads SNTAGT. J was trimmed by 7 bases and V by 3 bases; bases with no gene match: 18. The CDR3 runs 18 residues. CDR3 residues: CASSDNFGRTAGGNEQFF. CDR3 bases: TGTGCCAGCAGTGATAATTTTGGTAGGACCGCCGGGGGGAATGAGCAGTTCTTC.

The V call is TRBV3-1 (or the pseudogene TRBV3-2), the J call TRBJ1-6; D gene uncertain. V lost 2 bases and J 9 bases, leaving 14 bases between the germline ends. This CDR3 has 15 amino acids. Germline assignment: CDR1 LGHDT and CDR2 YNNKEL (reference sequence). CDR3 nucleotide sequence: TGTGCCAGCAGCCAATATCCAGGAGGAAGTTCACCCCTCCACTTT. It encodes CASSQYPGGSSPLHF.

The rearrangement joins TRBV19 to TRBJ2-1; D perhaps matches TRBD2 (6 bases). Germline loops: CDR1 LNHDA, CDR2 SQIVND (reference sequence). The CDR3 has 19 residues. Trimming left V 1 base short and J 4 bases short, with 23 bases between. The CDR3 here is CASSIGGRWTTPKYNEQFF. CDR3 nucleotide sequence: TGTGCCAGTAGTATAGGCGGCCGCTGGACTACCCCAAAGTACAATGAGCAGTTCTTC.

The CDR3 DNA reads TGTGCCAGCAGCCCGGGAGGACTCGGGAAATATGGCTACACCTTC. Protein: CASSPGGLGKYGYTF. The V gene is TRBV7-9, the J gene TRBJ1-2, with unresolved D. The length of the CDR3 is 15 residues. The germline CDR1 and CDR2 sequences are SEHNR and FQNEAQ (reference sequence). Deletions cut 5 bases from V and 5 bases from J, with 18 bases between.

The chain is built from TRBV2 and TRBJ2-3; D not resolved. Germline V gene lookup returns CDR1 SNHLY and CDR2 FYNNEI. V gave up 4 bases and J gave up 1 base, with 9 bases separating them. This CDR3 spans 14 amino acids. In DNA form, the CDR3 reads TGTGCCAGCAGTGGTCGGCAGGGCACAGATACGCAGTATTTT. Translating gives CASSGRQGTDTQYF.